The 18 T cell receptor beta chains below were found in one sample sequenced in a study of T cells in Graves' hyperthyroidism and ophthalmopathy. There were TCR beta CDR3 regions amplified from RNA transcripts. HTBI primers were employed in a first-round RT-PCR of the TCR CDR3. One entry per CDR3 protein, called by TCRdb with MiXCR from the multiplex PCR reads. Here the sample spans 600,000 to 650,000 distinct CDR3 sequences, about a fifth being singletons. Material: blood. Receptors originate from a man aged 30 to 45 with Graves' ophthalmopathy.

V gene TRBV6-1 combines with J gene TRBJ1-1; 11 bases agree with TRBD1. CDR3 size: 15 residues. The V and J ends lost 6 bases and 5 bases, in that order; junction bases with no gene match: 8. CDR1 and CDR2 (germline): MNHNS, SASEGT. The CDR3 DNA reads TGTGCCAGCAGGGCAGGGACAGGGGGGACGACTGAAGCTTTCTTT. Protein product: CASRAGTGGTTEAFF.

The V and J genes are TRBV7-2 and TRBJ2-7; perhaps TRBD1 as D (5 bases). The CDR3 length is 13 residues. CDR1 is SGHTA and CDR2 is FQGNSA in the germline V gene. V was pared by 2 bases and J by 6 bases, with 11 bases between. The CDR3 nucleotides read TGTGCCAGCAGCTTACAGGGCACGGGCGAGCAGTACTTC. Amino acid sequence: CASSLQGTGEQYF.

This clonotype was counted a few times. The V call is TRBV9, the J call TRBJ2-7; D could derive from TRBD1 or TRBD2 (5 bases each). Germline loops: CDR1 SGDLS, CDR2 YYNGEE. This CDR3 is 13 amino acids long. With 5 bases removed from V and 7 bases from J, the gap between germline ends came to 16 bases. The CDR3: CASSRRWDGEQYF. The CDR3 DNA reads TGTGCCAGCAGTCGTAGGTGGGACGGTGAGCAGTACTTC.

This clonotype turned up a few times. The V gene is TRBV3-1, the J gene TRBJ1-3; D may be TRBD1 (5 bases). Trimming took 0 bases from V and 2 from J, leaving 11 bases between them. Looked up from germline, CDR1 is LGHDT and CDR2 is YNNKEL (reference sequence). This CDR3 is built from 16 residues. The CDR3 region has the DNA TGTGCCAGCAGCCAAGATCTCTGGGGCACTGGAAACACCATATATTTT. It translates to CASSQDLWGTGNTIYF.

In this sample, this clonotype turned up a few times. The V call is TRBV20-1, the J call TRBJ2-1, with 15 bases fitting TRBD2. The germline V gene encodes CDR1 DFQATT and CDR2 SNEGSKA (reference sequence). The CDR3 is 16 residues long. The V segment lost 5 bases and the J segment 9 bases; nucleotides outside the gene matches: 11. CDR3 nucleotide sequence: TGCAGTGCTTCTCCTGGGACTAGCGGGAGGAAAGGTGAGCAGTTCTTC. Residues: CSASPGTSGRKGEQFF.

This clonotype was seen at least ten times. The V call is TRBV11-2, the J call TRBJ2-7, with TRBD2 matching over 8 bases. V was pared by 6 bases and J by 3 bases, with 10 bases of the junction left unmatched. Germline V gene sequence: CDR1 SGHAT, CDR2 FQNNGV. This CDR3 is 15 amino acids long. The DNA for the CDR3 is TGTGCCAGCAGTTTGACTAGCGTCGGTTTCTACGAGCAGTACTTC. Protein product: CASSLTSVGFYEQYF.

This clonotype was observed many times. V and J are TRBV6-1 and TRBJ2-5; TRBD1 agrees at 7 bases. Germline loops: CDR1 MNHNS, CDR2 SASEGT. The CDR3 has 16 amino acids. The ends lost 6 bases at V and 0 bases at J; junction bases unmatched: 10. In DNA form, the CDR3 reads TGTGCCAGCAGCCCCGGACAGGACCTGTACCAAGAGACCCAGTACTTC. This translates into CASSPGQDLYQETQYF.

This clonotype has only one observation. This chain links TRBV4-1 with TRBJ2-1; possible D gene TRBD1, 6 bases. This CDR3 region has 18 residues. Germline V gives CDR1 MGHRA, CDR2 YSYEKL. Trimming shortened V by 0 bases and J by 0 bases, and 15 bases separated the two germline ends. The DNA of the CDR3 is TGCGCCAGCAGCCAAGATCGAGAAGCGGACAGCTCCTACAATGAGCAGTTCTTC. Translation: CASSQDREADSSYNEQFF.

The chain employs TRBV20-1 and TRBJ2-3; 10 nucleotides match TRBD2. V dropped 6 bases and J dropped 6; count of bases not matched to a gene: 6. The CDR3 extends over 13 amino acids. Germline CDR1 reads DFQATT; CDR2 reads SNEGSKA (reference sequence). The chain's CDR3 is CSAPSGSWDTQYF. CDR3 in DNA: TGCAGTGCCCCTAGCGGGAGTTGGGATACGCAGTATTTT.

The chain carries TRBV19 and TRBJ2-2; D perhaps matches TRBD1 (6 bases). Germline V gene lookup returns CDR1 LNHDA and CDR2 SQIVND (reference sequence). Trimming pared 6 bases from V and 1 base from J, leaving 12 bases between. The CDR3 totals 15 residues. The CDR3 sequence: CASSHLDRNTGELFF. Here the CDR3 DNA reads TGTGCCAGTAGCCACTTGGACAGGAACACCGGGGAGCTGTTTTTT.

This chain links TRBV5-1 with TRBJ1-1, with 10 bases matching TRBD1. Per germline, CDR1 SGHRS and CDR2 YFSETQ. The trim removed 4 bases at V and 4 bases at J, leaving 7 bases unmatched. The CDR3 runs to 15 residues. CDR3 region: CASSVGTGALTEAFF. CDR3 nucleotides: TGCGCCAGCAGCGTCGGGACAGGGGCCCTCACTGAAGCTTTCTTT.

This clonotype was detected many times. The V call is TRBV20-1, the J call TRBJ2-1; 9 bases are shared with TRBD2. Germline CDR1 reads DFQATT; CDR2 reads SNEGSKA (reference sequence). Germline trimming cut 3 bases from V and 7 bases from J; bases unmatched to any gene: 7. This CDR3 has 14 residues. Written as DNA, the CDR3 is TGCAGTGCTAGCCGCGGGAGGGCAGGAAATGAGCAGTTCTTC. Protein sequence: CSASRGRAGNEQFF.

This clonotype was counted ten times or more. The V call is TRBV7-9, the J call TRBJ1-2, with D possibly TRBD1 on 5 matching bases. The germline V and J ends were trimmed by 10 bases and 6 bases, with 24 bases remaining between them. CDR3 size: 15 residues. Germline lookup yields CDR1 SEHNR and CDR2 FQNEAQ (reference sequence). CDR3 protein: CAITGTTISEHGYTF. Written as DNA, the CDR3 is TGTGCCATCACCGGGACCACCATTTCCGAGCATGGCTACACCTTC. The whole variable domain, remainder taken from reference TRBV7-9 and TRBJ1-2, is DTGVSQNPRHKITKRGQNVTFRCDPISEHNRLYWYRQTLGQGPEFLTYFQNEAQLEKSRLLSDRFSAERPKGSFSTLEIQRTEQGDSAMYLCAITGTTISEHGYTFGSGTRLTVV.

A word on this clonotype: The junction departs from germline at one end; a sequencing error may be responsible. V gene TRBV9 combines with J gene TRBJ2-1; 8 nucleotides agree with TRBD2. This CDR3 region has 15 residues. The germline V gene has CDR1 SGDLS and CDR2 YYNGEE. The CDR3 sequence is CVSSESGRIYNEQFF. The CDR3 DNA follows: TGTGTCAGCAGCGAGAGCGGGAGAATCTACAATGAGCAGTTCTTC. Based on the CDR3 plus reference TRBV9 and TRBJ2-1, the full variable domain is DSGVTQTPKHLITATGQRVTLRCSPRSGDLSVYWYQQSLDQGLQFLIQYYNGEERAKGNILERFSAQQFPDLHSELNLSSLELGDSALYFCVSSESGRIYNEQFFGPGTRLTVL.

This clonotype was detected only a few times. V is TRBV2 and J is TRBJ2-5, with D hard to call. CDR3 length: 13 residues. The germline gives CDR1 SNHLY, CDR2 FYNNEI. Trimming took off 7 bases at V and 1 base at J, with 10 bases between the two ends. Written as DNA, the CDR3 is TGTGCCAGCAAGGAGCGCCTCCAAGAGACCCAGTACTTC. This sequence encodes CASKERLQETQYF.

This clonotype was observed a handful of times. This may arise from a read error, as a much more abundant clone is one base away. This chain uses TRBV2 with TRBJ2-1; possibly TRBD1 or TRBD2 for D (6 bases each). CDR1 SNHLY and CDR2 FYNNEI come from the germline V gene. The CDR3 contains 14 residues. This CDR3 reads CTSSDQEGGNEQFF. CDR3 nucleotides: TGTACCAGCAGTGATCAGGAGGGGGGAAATGAGCAGTTCTTC.

This clonotype was detected a few times. The gene calls are TRBV15 and TRBJ2-1, with D possibly TRBD2 on 5 matching bases. The V and J ends lost 0 bases and 3 bases respectively, with 12 bases between them. This CDR3 region has 16 residues. Germline loops: CDR1 LNHNV, CDR2 YYDKDF (reference sequence). CDR3 loop: CATSRDLRGLYNEQFF. DNA for the CDR3: TGTGCCACCAGCAGAGACCTACGGGGTCTCTACAATGAGCAGTTCTTC.

Turning to this clonotype: This sequence may be a read error, since a much larger clone differs from it by one base. The chain uses TRBV20-1 and TRBJ2-7; 7 bases are shared with TRBD2. The length of the CDR3 is 12 residues. Germline V lookup: CDR1 DFQATT, CDR2 SNEGSKA (reference sequence). The DNA for the CDR3 is TGCAGTGGGGGCGGGAGCTCCTACGGGCAGTACTTC. This sequence encodes CSGGGSSYGQYF.